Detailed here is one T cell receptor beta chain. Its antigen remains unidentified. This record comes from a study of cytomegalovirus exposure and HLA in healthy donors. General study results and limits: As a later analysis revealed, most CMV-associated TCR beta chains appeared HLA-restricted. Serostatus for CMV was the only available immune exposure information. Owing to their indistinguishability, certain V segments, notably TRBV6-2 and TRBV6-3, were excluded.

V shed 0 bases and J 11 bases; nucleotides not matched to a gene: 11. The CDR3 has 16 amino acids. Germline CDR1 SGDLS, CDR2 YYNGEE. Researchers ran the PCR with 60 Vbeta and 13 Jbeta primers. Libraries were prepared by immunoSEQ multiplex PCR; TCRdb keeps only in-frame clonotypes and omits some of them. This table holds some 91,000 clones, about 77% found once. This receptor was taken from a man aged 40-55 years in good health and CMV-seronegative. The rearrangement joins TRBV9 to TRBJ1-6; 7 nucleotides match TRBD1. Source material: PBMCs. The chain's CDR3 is CASSVDATGFTTPLHF. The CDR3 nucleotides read TGTGCCAGCAGCGTAGATGCGACAGGGTTCACGACACCCCTCCACTTT.